These 7 T cell receptor beta chains came from one sample sequenced in a study of T-cell reconstitution after alpha-beta-depleted transplantation in children. Construction of the TCRbeta library involved unique molecular identifiers. TCRdb processed the PCR reads anew with MiXCR; each CDR3 protein has one entry. The sample yields approximately 510,000 distinct CDR3 sequences, 18% seen once. The sample in question was PBMCs from the stem cell graft donor, obtained from the stem cell graft. These receptors all come from a human donor who donated a stem cell graft to a child with acute lymphoblastic leukemia.

This clonotype was detected only a few times. The V and J genes are TRBV7-9 and TRBJ2-7; 9 bases agree with TRBD1. The CDR3 has 15 amino acids. The germline gives CDR1 SEHNR, CDR2 FQNEAQ (reference sequence). V lost 3 bases to trimming and J lost 2 bases; unmatched junction nucleotides: 5. The CDR3 DNA sequence: TGTGCCAGCAGCTTTGCGGGACAGGGTACCTACGAGCAGTACTTC. It specifies CASSFAGQGTYEQYF.

The chain employs TRBV30 and TRBJ1-5; tentatively, D is TRBD1 (5 bases). Trimming took off 1 base at V and 7 bases at J, with 8 bases between the two ends. Germline lookup yields CDR1 GTSNPN and CDR2 SVGIG (reference sequence). The CDR3 totals 12 residues. CDR3 coding DNA: TGTGCCTGGAGTGCAGGGACCCAGCCCCAGCATTTT. Translated: CAWSAGTQPQHF.

This clonotype was seen a few times. The V and J genes are TRBV5-1 and TRBJ2-1; 8 bases match TRBD2. Germline CDR1 and CDR2: SGHRS and YFSETQ. This CDR3 comprises 14 residues. V dropped 5 bases and J dropped 10; count of bases not matched to a gene: 11. CDR3 protein: CASSGREGFGEQFF. CDR3 sequence (DNA): TGCGCCAGCAGTGGACGGGAGGGTTTTGGGGAGCAGTTCTTC.

This clonotype was seen a handful of times. This chain uses TRBV20-1 with TRBJ2-2; 14 bases agree with TRBD2. The CDR3 has 19 residues. The V and J ends lost 6 bases and 4 bases, in that order; junction bases with no gene match: 16. Germline CDR1 DFQATT, CDR2 SNEGSKA (reference sequence). CDR3 amino acids: CSATGGLAGGLTGTGELFF. The CDR3 DNA reads as TGCAGTGCAACAGGCGGACTAGCGGGAGGCCTAACGGGCACCGGGGAGCTGTTTTTT.

The V and J genes are TRBV7-8 and TRBJ2-1; 8 positions match TRBD2. In germline, CDR1 is SGHVS, CDR2 FQNEAQ. V lost 3 bases and J lost 2; bases outside the gene matches: 6. This CDR3 has 16 amino acids. In nucleotides, the CDR3 is TGTGCCAGCAGCTTGGGACTAGTCGGTCCCTACAATGAGCAGTTCTTC. This gives the protein CASSLGLVGPYNEQFF. Complete variable domain (other parts from reference TRBV7-8 and TRBJ2-1): GAGVSQSPRYKVAKRGQDVALRCDPISGHVSLFWYQQALGQGPEFLTYFQNEAQLDKSGLPSDRFFAERPEGSVSTLKIQRTQQEDSAVYLCASSLGLVGPYNEQFFGPGTRLTVL.

The gene calls are TRBV14 and TRBJ2-3; TRBD2 matches 7 bases. The V and J ends lost 1 base and 10 bases, in that order; junction bases with no gene match: 8. This CDR3 contains 14 residues. CDR1 SGHDN and CDR2 FVKESK come from the germline V gene. The CDR3 here is CASSQAGGWAAQYF. CDR3 sequence (DNA): TGTGCCAGCAGCCAAGCGGGGGGTTGGGCCGCGCAGTATTTT.

This chain links TRBV15 with TRBJ1-2; a weak D match, TRBD1 (5 bases). V was trimmed by 0 bases and J by 5 bases, leaving 10 bases between them. This CDR3 has 14 amino acids. The germline gives CDR1 LNHNV, CDR2 YYDKDF (reference sequence). The CDR3 DNA reads as TGTGCCACCAGCAGAGATTCAGGGAAATATGGCTACACCTTC. It encodes CATSRDSGKYGYTF.